Listed below are T cell receptor beta chains from one sample, sequenced in a study of a mutant IDH1 vaccine in newly diagnosed glioma. For these TCRs, the target antigens are not known. Generated by immunoSEQ multiplex PCR, the TCRdb table keeps only in-frame clones and is missing some. The sample has some 29,000 clones; more than 65% are singletons. Here the sequenced sample was PBMCs, taken from a glioma patient whose treatment included an IDH1 peptide vaccine. These receptors were obtained from a man in his fifties or sixties with glioma. CDR3s include the opening cysteine and the closing phenylalanine or tryptophan. Each record gives: clone size, J gene, D gene, V gene, CDR3 DNA, CDR3 protein. D genes are given only for firm matches. Clone size appears in some rows only: once, few, many, or a class for an expanded clone.

size: .; J: TRBJ2-7; D: .; V: TRBV6-5; DNA: TGTGCCAGCAGTTCCCAGGAGGCCTACTCCTACGAGCAGTACTTC; CDR3: CASSSQEAYSYEQYF
size: few; J: TRBJ2-5; D: .; V: TRBV7-9; DNA: TGTGCCAGCAGCTTAGGAGCACGGGGCTTGGAGACCCAGTACTTC; CDR3: CASSLGARGLETQYF
size: .; J: TRBJ1-5; D: .; V: TRBV20-1; DNA: TGCAGTGCCCGCAGCAATCAGCCCCAGCATTTT; CDR3: CSARSNQPQHF
size: .; J: TRBJ2-1; D: TRBD2; V: TRBV14; DNA: TGTGCCAGCAGTCCGCCGGGACTAGCGGCAAATGAGCAGTTCTTC; CDR3: CASSPPGLAANEQFF
size: .; J: TRBJ2-3; D: .; V: TRBV6-5; DNA: TGTGCCAGCAGTTACCCTACTATGACAGATACGCAGTATTTT; CDR3: CASSYPTMTDTQYF
size: .; J: TRBJ1-2; D: .; V: TRBV30; DNA: TGTGCCCCCGAATCGGCCACATCTTATGGCTACACCTTC; CDR3: CAPESATSYGYTF
size: .; J: TRBJ2-3; D: .; V: TRBV7-8; DNA: TGTGCCAGCAGCTTAAGAGCGGATGATACGCAGTATTTT; CDR3: CASSLRADDTQYF
size: .; J: TRBJ1-2; D: .; V: TRBV5-8; DNA: TGTGCCAGCTCAGGACAAGGCTATGGCTACACCTTC; CDR3: CASSGQGYGYTF
size: .; J: TRBJ1-3; D: .; V: TRBV18; DNA: TGTGCCAGCTCACCCGGACCGGGATCCTCCTCTGGAAACACCATATATTTT; CDR3: CASSPGPGSSSGNTIYF
size: .; J: TRBJ2-3; D: .; V: TRBV9; DNA: TGTGCCAGCAGCGACCGATATACAGATACGCAGTATTTT; CDR3: CASSDRYTDTQYF
size: few; J: TRBJ1-2; D: .; V: TRBV2; DNA: TGTGCCACCAGATCGACCCTGGGGACCTTC; CDR3: CATRSTLGTF
size: few; J: TRBJ1-4; D: .; V: TRBV6-1; DNA: TGTGCCAGCAGGTTGGGAAAACTGTTTTTT; CDR3: CASRLGKLFF
size: few; J: TRBJ2-7; D: TRBD2; V: TRBV2; DNA: TGTGCCAGCACTGGCGGGAGTCTTTCCTACGAGCAGTACTTC; CDR3: CASTGGSLSYEQYF
size: few; J: TRBJ1-1; D: TRBD1; V: TRBV7-9; DNA: TGTGCCAGCAGGTCCTTTACAGGGGATCCTGAAGCTTTCTTT; CDR3: CASRSFTGDPEAFF
size: .; J: TRBJ2-5; D: TRBD1; V: TRBV28; DNA: TGTGCCAGCAGTACGACCAGGGCGGGACAGGGGTCTCTCTGGGGGACCCAGTACTTC; CDR3: CASSTTRAGQGSLWGTQYF
size: few; J: TRBJ1-1; D: .; V: TRBV27; DNA: TGTGCCAGCAGTTTCACCGTGAACACTGAAGCTTTCTTT; CDR3: CASSFTVNTEAFF